Listed below are T cell receptor beta chains from one sample, sequenced in a study of regulatory T cells in long-lasting Graves disease. TCRdb independently ran MiXCR on the multiplex PCR reads; one entry per CDR3 protein. The table has 400,000 to 500,000 distinct CDR3 sequences, less than 20% seen once. Another study also made use of these data, one on T cells in Graves' hyperthyroidism and ophthalmopathy.

The sample in question was peripheral blood mononuclear cells (PBMCs), obtained at new diagnosis, from a patient treated with antithyroid drugs. The receptors stem from a woman between 18 and 30 years old with Graves disease. Each CDR3 is given with its conserved first and last residue. A D gene is named only where the DNA matches it firmly. Size is stated for part of the rows, as once, few or many counts, or as a class when the clone is expanded.

clone_size: NA; j_call: TRBJ2-2; v_call: TRBV28; d_call: TRBD1; cdr3_nt: TGTGCCAGCAGTTCCCGTGGGACAGGGATTTACACCGGGGAGCTGTTTTTT; cdr3_aa: CASSSRGTGIYTGELFF
clone_size: many; j_call: TRBJ2-2; v_call: TRBV12-3/TRBV12-4; d_call: TRBD2; cdr3_nt: TGTGCCAGCAGTTTAGCCTCGAGGGGACTAGCAGGAATGGACGGGGAGCTGTTTTTT; cdr3_aa: CASSLASRGLAGMDGELFF
clone_size: many; j_call: TRBJ1-5; v_call: TRBV2; d_call: NA; cdr3_nt: TGTGCCAGCAGGAGGGATGGGAATCAGCCCCAGCATTTT; cdr3_aa: CASRRDGNQPQHF
clone_size: many; j_call: TRBJ2-3; v_call: TRBV5-1; d_call: TRBD1; cdr3_nt: TGTGCCAGCAGCCTTGGACAGGGAAACACAGATACGCAGTATTTT; cdr3_aa: CASSLGQGNTDTQYF
clone_size: NA; j_call: TRBJ2-2; v_call: TRBV20-1; d_call: TRBD1; cdr3_nt: TGCAGTGCGACCCCGGGACAGGGGTTCTCCGGGGAGCTGTTTTTT; cdr3_aa: CSATPGQGFSGELFF
clone_size: NA; j_call: TRBJ2-5; v_call: TRBV5-4; d_call: NA; cdr3_nt: TGTGCCAGCAGCTTAAGCGGCCCTCCGGAAGAGACCCAGTACTTC; cdr3_aa: CASSLSGPPEETQYF
clone_size: NA; j_call: TRBJ1-5; v_call: TRBV25-1; d_call: NA; cdr3_nt: TGTGCCAGAGAACAGGGCTTTGGGTATCAGCCCCAGCATTTT; cdr3_aa: CAREQGFGYQPQHF
clone_size: NA; j_call: TRBJ2-1; v_call: TRBV7-3; d_call: NA; cdr3_nt: TGTGCCAGCAGCCTATACGGGACAACTCAGTTCTTC; cdr3_aa: CASSLYGTTQFF
clone_size: many; j_call: TRBJ2-1; v_call: TRBV4-1; d_call: NA; cdr3_nt: TGCGCCAGCAGCCAAGAAGGGCGTTACAATGAGCAGTTCTTC; cdr3_aa: CASSQEGRYNEQFF
clone_size: NA; j_call: TRBJ2-1; v_call: TRBV6-1; d_call: TRBD2; cdr3_nt: TGTGCCAGCGGGCTAGCGGGAGACCTTTACAATGAGCAGTTCTTC; cdr3_aa: CASGLAGDLYNEQFF
clone_size: many; j_call: TRBJ2-7; v_call: TRBV28; d_call: NA; cdr3_nt: TGTGCCAGCAGGAGAGGCAGTAACTACGAGCAGTACTTC; cdr3_aa: CASRRGSNYEQYF
clone_size: NA; j_call: TRBJ1-4; v_call: TRBV7-9; d_call: NA; cdr3_nt: TGTGCCAGCAGTACTAACATCCCCGGCTCAGATCTGTTTTTT; cdr3_aa: CASSTNIPGSDLFF
clone_size: many; j_call: TRBJ2-5; v_call: TRBV2; d_call: TRBD1; cdr3_nt: TGTGCCAGCAGTGGAGGGGGGACAGGGGGCAGAGAGACCCAGTACTTC; cdr3_aa: CASSGGGTGGRETQYF
clone_size: many; j_call: TRBJ2-5; v_call: TRBV20-1; d_call: NA; cdr3_nt: TGCAGTGCTAGAGATTTCAGGGGAGGAGAGACCCAGTACTTC; cdr3_aa: CSARDFRGGETQYF
clone_size: many; j_call: TRBJ2-7; v_call: TRBV12-3/TRBV12-4; d_call: TRBD1; cdr3_nt: TGTGCCAGCAGTTCCCGACAGGGTATAGACGAGCAGTACTTC; cdr3_aa: CASSSRQGIDEQYF
clone_size: many; j_call: TRBJ1-6; v_call: TRBV2; d_call: TRBD1; cdr3_nt: TGTGCCGGACAAGGGACAGTGGATTCACCCCTCCACTTT; cdr3_aa: CAGQGTVDSPLHF
clone_size: NA; j_call: TRBJ2-5; v_call: TRBV28; d_call: NA; cdr3_nt: TGTGCCAGCAGTACGGGGTTGTTGGAGACCCAGTACTTC; cdr3_aa: CASSTGLLETQYF